These T cell receptor beta chains were read from a single sample in a study of cytomegalovirus exposure and HLA in healthy donors. The assay was immunoSEQ multiplex PCR, and TCRdb's table has in-frame clones only and misses some. The data hold 120,000 or so clones, with around 73% observed a single time. The sequencing input was PBMCs. These receptors all come from a woman aged 40 to 49 in good health and CMV-seropositive. CDR3s include the opening cysteine and the closing phenylalanine or tryptophan. A D gene is named only where the DNA matches it firmly. Clone size is stated in some rows and not others, as once, few, many or a class when expanded.

clone_size,j_call,d_call,v_call,cdr3_aa,cdr3_nt
NA,TRBJ1-5,NA,TRBV27,CASRSGFNQPQHF,TGTGCCAGCAGGTCGGGGTTCAATCAGCCCCAGCATTTT
few,TRBJ2-7,NA,TRBV5-6,CASSRGSGEQYF,TGTGCCAGCAGCAGGGGGTCGGGCGAGCAGTACTTC
NA,TRBJ2-7,TRBD1,TRBV7-2,CASSPTAGTASYEQYF,TGTGCCAGCAGCCCAACCGCCGGGACAGCCTCCTACGAGCAGTACTTC
NA,TRBJ1-4,NA,TRBV2,CASSEGRFANEKLFF,TGTGCCAGCAGTGAAGGGCGGTTCGCTAATGAAAAACTGTTTTTT
NA,TRBJ1-1,NA,TRBV4-3,CASSQESGLSGTEAFF,TGCGCCAGCAGCCAAGAATCGGGACTCAGTGGGACTGAAGCTTTCTTT
NA,TRBJ1-1,NA,TRBV5-1,CASSLTLNTEAFF,TGCGCCAGCAGCTTGACACTGAACACTGAAGCTTTCTTT
NA,TRBJ1-4,NA,TRBV9,CASSVGWQGLTDYNEKLFF,TGTGCCAGCAGCGTAGGATGGCAGGGCCTCACTGATTATAATGAAAAACTGTTTTTT
NA,TRBJ2-7,TRBD1,TRBV18,CASSQGQGTISYEQYF,TGTGCCAGCTCTCAAGGACAGGGGACGATATCCTACGAGCAGTACTTC
NA,TRBJ1-5,NA,TRBV6-1,CASSEAWQNQPQHF,TGTGCCAGCAGTGAAGCTTGGCAGAATCAGCCCCAGCATTTT
NA,TRBJ1-2,NA,TRBV27,CASSFRREAGYTF,TGTGCCAGCAGTTTTCGCAGGGAGGCTGGCTACACCTTC
NA,TRBJ1-2,NA,TRBV7-6,CASSPSQGTNGYTF,TGTGCCAGCAGCCCCAGCCAGGGAACAAATGGCTACACCTTC
NA,TRBJ1-1,NA,TRBV11-2,CASEETLNTEAFF,TGTGCCAGCGAAGAGACTCTGAACACTGAAGCTTTCTTT
NA,TRBJ1-2,TRBD1,TRBV18,CASSLTDQGAGGYTF,TGTGCCAGCTCACTAACGGATCAGGGGGCCGGAGGCTACACCTTC
NA,TRBJ2-5,TRBD2,TRBV7-6,CASSLGPSGVQETQYF,TGTGCCAGCAGCTTAGGACCCAGCGGGGTCCAAGAGACCCAGTACTTC
NA,TRBJ1-1,NA,TRBV7-8,CASSDPSGFEAFF,TGTGCCAGCAGCGACCCTTCAGGGTTTGAAGCTTTCTTT
once,TRBJ2-3,NA,TRBV25-1,CASRRDTTDTQYF,TGTGCCAGCAGGAGGGACACCACAGATACGCAGTATTTT
NA,TRBJ2-5,TRBD1,TRBV6-1,CASSTRDRQETQYF,TGTGCCAGCAGTACCCGGGACAGACAAGAGACCCAGTACTTC
few,TRBJ1-2,TRBD1,TRBV6-5,CASSYGTGGYYGYTF,TGTGCCAGCAGTTACGGGACAGGGGGCTACTATGGCTACACCTTC
once,TRBJ2-7,TRBD1,TRBV4-1,CASSPVEDRGQNNLKYF,TGCGCCAGCAGCCCCGTGGAGGACAGGGGGCAAAATAACCTAAAGTACTTC
NA,TRBJ1-6,NA,TRBV13,CASRSTATRALHF,TGTGCCAGCAGGTCCACAGCCACCAGGGCCCTCCACTTT
NA,TRBJ2-7,NA,TRBV13,CASSFRNEQYF,TGTGCCAGCAGCTTTCGTAACGAGCAGTACTTC
NA,TRBJ1-5,TRBD1,TRBV10-1,CASSEDRGNQPQHF,TGCGCCAGCAGTGAGGACAGGGGGAATCAGCCCCAGCATTTT
NA,TRBJ1-2,NA,TRBV6-5,CASRRPGEGYGYTF,TGTGCCAGCAGGAGACCGGGGGAAGGCTATGGCTACACCTTC
few,TRBJ1-1,NA,TRBV9,CASSLTSGGYLGAFF,TGTGCCAGCAGCCTGACATCCGGAGGGTACTTGGGGGCTTTCTTT
NA,TRBJ1-2,NA,TRBV2,CASSELERQIYGYTF,TGTGCCAGCAGTGAATTAGAAAGACAGATCTATGGCTACACCTTC
NA,TRBJ1-6,NA,TRBV7-2,CAVTGSYNSPLHF,TGTGCCGTCACGGGCTCCTATAATTCACCCCTCCACTTT
NA,TRBJ1-1,TRBD1,TRBV25-1,CASSDSSGQGAFGAFF,TGTGCCAGCAGTGATTCCTCGGGACAGGGGGCTTTTGGAGCTTTCTTT
NA,TRBJ2-7,NA,TRBV2,CASRAGQPDHEQYF,TGTGCCAGCAGGGCCGGACAACCTGACCACGAGCAGTACTTC
NA,TRBJ1-3,NA,TRBV13,CASSLGGHYSGNTIYF,TGTGCCAGCAGCTTAGGGGGGCATTACTCTGGAAACACCATATATTTT
NA,TRBJ2-7,TRBD1,TRBV11-2,CASSGQGSSYEQYF,TGTGCCAGCAGCGGACAGGGGAGCTCCTACGAGCAGTACTTC
NA,TRBJ1-2,TRBD1,TRBV6-5,CASSRQGAHGYTF,TGTGCCAGCAGTCGACAGGGGGCCCATGGCTACACCTTC
few,TRBJ1-4,TRBD1,TRBV29-1,CSARGQGGVLSGEKLFF,TGCAGCGCCCGGGGACAGGGGGGGGTTTTGTCGGGTGAAAAACTGTTTTTT
NA,TRBJ2-5,TRBD2,TRBV7-6,CASSLGTSGYQETQYF,TGTGCCAGCAGCTTAGGTACTAGCGGCTACCAAGAGACCCAGTACTTC
NA,TRBJ2-6,NA,TRBV5-1,CASSLDVGAGANVLTF,TGCGCCAGCAGCTTGGACGTAGGGGCGGGGGCCAACGTCCTGACTTTC
NA,TRBJ1-5,NA,TRBV6-1,CASSEGGRPQHF,TGTGCCAGCAGTGAAGGAGGCAGGCCCCAGCATTTT
NA,TRBJ1-2,NA,TRBV10-3,CAISEDAGGQGGYTF,TGTGCCATCAGTGAGGACGCGGGGGGGCAGGGTGGCTACACCTTC
NA,TRBJ1-6,NA,TRBV5-6,CASSFTRNSPLHF,TGTGCCAGCAGCTTCACCCGGAATTCACCCCTCCACTTT
NA,TRBJ2-7,NA,TRBV6-5,CASTPGLTTEQYF,TGTGCCAGTACCCCGGGTTTGACTACCGAGCAGTACTTC
few,TRBJ2-6,TRBD1,TRBV5-8,CASSVGDRVSGANVLTF,TGTGCCAGCAGCGTAGGAGACAGGGTCTCTGGGGCCAACGTCCTGACTTTC
NA,TRBJ2-5,NA,TRBV5-1,CASSLDRSQTQYF,TGCGCCAGCAGCTTGGACAGAAGCCAGACCCAGTACTTC
few,TRBJ1-6,NA,TRBV7-6,CASSLEEKTPLHF,TGTGCCAGCAGCTTAGAGGAGAAAACTCCCCTCCACTTT